This T cell receptor beta chain was found in a study of T cell responses to AZD1222 COVID-19 vaccine. Study-level background: Some second doses came at about 4 weeks and others at about 12 weeks; these were pooled.

Study-level findings and limits: Donors were chiefly white British, with a greater number of females, and clonal diversity was perhaps underestimated. Epitopes outside B.1.351 and B.1.1.7 mutated regions reportedly drew nearly half of spike TCRs.

V was pared by 9 bases and J by 0 bases, with 10 bases between. Looked up from germline, CDR1 is LNHNV and CDR2 is YYDKDF (reference sequence). This CDR3 spans 13 amino acids. As concerns this clone: Its antigen is undetermined.

This table comes from immunoSEQ multiplex PCR, and its TCRdb copy is limited to in-frame clones, with some not included. The repertoire consists of approximately 160,000 clones, with around nine tenths occurring once and the leading ten covering roughly 2.8%. The rearrangement joins TRBV15 to TRBJ2-3; D may be TRBD2 (6 bases). The source is an adult in good health. Material: peripheral blood, obtained on day 0 of AZD1222 vaccination. The CDR3 here is CATRSGSTDTQYF. In nucleotides, the CDR3 is TGTGCCACGCGGAGCGGGAGCACAGATACGCAGTATTTT.